This T cell receptor beta chain was captured by sequencing in a study of shared clonotypes between healthy human individuals. There are 14 residues in the CDR3. The germline CDR1 and CDR2 sequences are SGHRS and YFSETQ. J lost 4 bases, V lost 4 bases, and 3 bases had no gene match. The genomic DNA of each subset was split evenly across several immunoSEQ plates. TCRdb's copy holds only in-frame clones and misses some; the assay was immunoSEQ multiplex PCR. The sample holds 1,500,000 or so clones; roughly 96% are singletons and the top ten take roughly 1.2%. Concerning this clone itself: What it binds is not known.

CD4+ cells were split into CD45RA+ naive and CD45RA-negative memory subsets. Study-wide results and limits: The study found lower generation probabilities in non-shared clonotypes than in those shared by all four donors. Around 5.3% of naive CD4 clonotypes were shared across a few donors.

Input material: naive CD4+ T cells sorted from blood. Subset: CD45RA+ positively selected. The clonotype originates from a man aged 25 to 40 in good health. The genes are TRBV5-1 and TRBJ1-4; the match to TRBD1 covers 8 bases. Written as DNA, the CDR3 is TGCGCCAGCAGCGTACAGGGGGTTAATGAAAAACTGTTTTTT. This sequence encodes CASSVQGVNEKLFF. Based on the CDR3 plus reference TRBV5-1 and TRBJ1-4, the full variable domain is KAGVTQTPRYLIKTRGQQVTLSCSPISGHRSVSWYQQTPGQGLQFLFEYFSETQRNKGNFPGRFSGRQFSNSRSEMNVSTLELGDSALYLCASSVQGVNEKLFFGSGTQLSVL.